The clone carrying this T cell receptor (beta chain) came up many times. There were TCR beta CDR3 regions amplified from RNA transcripts. During a first-round RT-PCR of the TCR CDR3, the HTBI primer set was used. MiXCR, applied by TCRdb to the multiplex PCR reads, yields one record per CDR3 protein. The table has 500,000 to 650,000 distinct CDR3 sequences, about 14% seen once. These data belong to a study of T cells in Graves' hyperthyroidism and ophthalmopathy. Trimming at V came to 1 base and at J to 5 bases, leaving 7 bases not matched to a gene. This CDR3 is built from 15 residues. Sequencing was carried out using blood. This TCR came from a woman between 50 and 59 years old with Graves' ophthalmopathy. V is TRBV12-3 or TRBV12-4 and J is TRBJ1-1, with 7 bases matching TRBD1. CDR3 protein: CASSLGAGGRTEAFF. The CDR3 region has the DNA TGTGCCAGCAGTTTAGGGGCAGGGGGTCGGACTGAAGCTTTCTTT.